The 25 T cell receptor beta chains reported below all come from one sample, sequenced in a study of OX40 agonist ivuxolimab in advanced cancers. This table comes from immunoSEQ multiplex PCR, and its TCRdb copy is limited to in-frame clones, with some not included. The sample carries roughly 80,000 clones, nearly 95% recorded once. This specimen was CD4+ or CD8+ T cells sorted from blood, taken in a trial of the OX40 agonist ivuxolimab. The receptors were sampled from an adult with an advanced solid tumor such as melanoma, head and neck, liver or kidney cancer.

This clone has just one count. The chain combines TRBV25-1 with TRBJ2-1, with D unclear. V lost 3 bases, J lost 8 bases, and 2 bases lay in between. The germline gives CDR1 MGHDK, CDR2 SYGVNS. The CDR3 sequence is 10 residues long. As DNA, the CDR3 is TGTGCCAGCAGTGATCATGAGCAGTTCTTC. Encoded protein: CASSDHEQFF.

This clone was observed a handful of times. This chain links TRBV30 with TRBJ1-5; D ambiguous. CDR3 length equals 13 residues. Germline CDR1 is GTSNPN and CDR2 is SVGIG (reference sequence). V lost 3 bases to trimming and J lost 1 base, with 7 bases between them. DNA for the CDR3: TGTGCCTGGAGCACGGGGAGCAATCAGCCCCAGCATTTT. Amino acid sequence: CAWSTGSNQPQHF.

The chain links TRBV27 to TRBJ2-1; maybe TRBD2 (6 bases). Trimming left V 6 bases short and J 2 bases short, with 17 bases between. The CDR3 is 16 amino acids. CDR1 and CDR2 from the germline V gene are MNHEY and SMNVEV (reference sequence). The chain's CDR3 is CASSSKWREAYNEQFF. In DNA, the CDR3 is TGTGCCAGCAGCTCAAAGTGGAGGGAGGCCTACAATGAGCAGTTCTTC.

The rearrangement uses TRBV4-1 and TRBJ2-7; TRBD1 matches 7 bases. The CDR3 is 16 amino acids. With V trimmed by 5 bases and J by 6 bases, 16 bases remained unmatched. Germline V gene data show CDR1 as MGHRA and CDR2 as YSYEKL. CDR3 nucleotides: TGCGCCAGCAGCTATAGACAGGGTGGTTACTATCGCGAGCAGTACTTC. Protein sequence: CASSYRQGGYYREQYF.

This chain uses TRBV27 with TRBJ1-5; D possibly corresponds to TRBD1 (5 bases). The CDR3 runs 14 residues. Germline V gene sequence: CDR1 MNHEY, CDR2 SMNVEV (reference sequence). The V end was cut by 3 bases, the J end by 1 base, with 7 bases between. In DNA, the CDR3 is TGTGCCAGCAGTTTCCGGGGGAGCAATCAGCCCCAGCATTTT. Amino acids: CASSFRGSNQPQHF.

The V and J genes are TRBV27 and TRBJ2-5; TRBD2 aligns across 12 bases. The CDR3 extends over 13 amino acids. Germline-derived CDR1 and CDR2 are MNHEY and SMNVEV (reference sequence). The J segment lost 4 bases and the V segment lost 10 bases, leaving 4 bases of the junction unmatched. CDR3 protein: CATKTSGRETQYF. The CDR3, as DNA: TGTGCCACTAAGACTAGCGGGAGAGAGACCCAGTACTTC.

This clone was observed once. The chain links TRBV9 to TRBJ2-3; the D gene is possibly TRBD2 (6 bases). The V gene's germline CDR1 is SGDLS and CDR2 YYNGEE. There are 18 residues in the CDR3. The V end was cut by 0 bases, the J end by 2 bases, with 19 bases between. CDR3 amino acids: CASSVGRDGSEPTDTQYF. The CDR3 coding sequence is TGTGCCAGCAGCGTAGGAAGGGACGGGAGCGAGCCCACAGATACGCAGTATTTT.

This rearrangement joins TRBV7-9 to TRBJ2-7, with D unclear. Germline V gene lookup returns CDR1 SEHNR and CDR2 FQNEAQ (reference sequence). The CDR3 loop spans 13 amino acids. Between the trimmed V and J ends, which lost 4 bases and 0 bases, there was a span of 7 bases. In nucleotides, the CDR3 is TGTGCCAGCAGCTCTTTGGGCTCCTACGAGCAGTACTTC. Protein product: CASSSLGSYEQYF.

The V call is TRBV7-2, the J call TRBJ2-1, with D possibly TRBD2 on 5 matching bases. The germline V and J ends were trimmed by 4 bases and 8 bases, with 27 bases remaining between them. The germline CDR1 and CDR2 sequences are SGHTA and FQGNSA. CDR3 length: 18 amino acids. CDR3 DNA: TGTGCCAGCAGCTCCCCCCCAAGAGGGCTAGACCTTCGCGATGAGCAGTTCTTC. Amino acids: CASSSPPRGLDLRDEQFF.

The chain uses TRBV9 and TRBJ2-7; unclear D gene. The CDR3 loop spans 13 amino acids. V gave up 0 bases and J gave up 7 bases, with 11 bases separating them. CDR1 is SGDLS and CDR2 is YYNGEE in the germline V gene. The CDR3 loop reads CASSVDLGQEQYF. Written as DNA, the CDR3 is TGTGCCAGCAGCGTAGATTTAGGGCAAGAGCAGTACTTC.

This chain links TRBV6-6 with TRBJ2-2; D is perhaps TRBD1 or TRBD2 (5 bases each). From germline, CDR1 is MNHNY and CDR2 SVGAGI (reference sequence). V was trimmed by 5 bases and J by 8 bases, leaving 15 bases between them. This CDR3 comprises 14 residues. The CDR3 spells CASSNGGPWGELFF. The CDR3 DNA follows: TGTGCCAGCAGTAATGGGGGACCGTGGGGGGAGCTGTTTTTT.

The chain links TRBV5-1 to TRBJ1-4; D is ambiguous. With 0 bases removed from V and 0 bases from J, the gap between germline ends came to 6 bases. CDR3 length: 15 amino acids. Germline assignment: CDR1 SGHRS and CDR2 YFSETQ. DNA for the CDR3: TGCGCCAGCAGCTTGGTCGGCCCAACTAATGAAAAACTGTTTTTT. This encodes CASSLVGPTNEKLFF.

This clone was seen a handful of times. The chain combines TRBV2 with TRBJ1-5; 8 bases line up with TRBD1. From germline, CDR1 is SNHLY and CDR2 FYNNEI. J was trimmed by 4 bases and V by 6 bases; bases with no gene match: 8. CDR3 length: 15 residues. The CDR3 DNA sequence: TGTGCCAGCAGGCAGGGGGCGAACTCAAATCAGCCCCAGCATTTT. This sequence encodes CASRQGANSNQPQHF.

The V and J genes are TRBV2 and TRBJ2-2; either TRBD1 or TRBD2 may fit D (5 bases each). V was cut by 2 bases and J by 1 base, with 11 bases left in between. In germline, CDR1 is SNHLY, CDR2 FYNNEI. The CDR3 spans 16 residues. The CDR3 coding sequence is TGTGCCAGCAGTGAAATCGGGACGGTGAACACCGGGGAGCTGTTTTTT. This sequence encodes CASSEIGTVNTGELFF.

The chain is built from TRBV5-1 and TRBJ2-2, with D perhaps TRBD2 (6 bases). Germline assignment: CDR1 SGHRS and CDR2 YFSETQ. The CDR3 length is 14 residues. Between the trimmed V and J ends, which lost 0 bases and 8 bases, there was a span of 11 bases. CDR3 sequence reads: CASSLGSGTGELFF. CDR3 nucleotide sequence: TGCGCCAGCAGCTTGGGGTCCGGGACTGGGGAGCTGTTTTTT.

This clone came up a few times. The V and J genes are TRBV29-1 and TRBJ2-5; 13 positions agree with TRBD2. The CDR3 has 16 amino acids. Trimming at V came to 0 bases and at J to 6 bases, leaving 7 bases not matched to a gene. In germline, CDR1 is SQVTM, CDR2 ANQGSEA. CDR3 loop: CSVEDLGLAGVKTQYF. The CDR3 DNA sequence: TGCAGCGTTGAAGACCTCGGACTAGCGGGAGTAAAGACCCAGTACTTC.

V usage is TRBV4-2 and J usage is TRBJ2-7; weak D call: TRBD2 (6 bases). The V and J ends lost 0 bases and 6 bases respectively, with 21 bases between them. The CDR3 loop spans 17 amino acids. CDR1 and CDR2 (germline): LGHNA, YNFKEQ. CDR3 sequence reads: CASSQEVGDTRGAEQYF. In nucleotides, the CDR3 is TGTGCCAGCAGCCAAGAGGTGGGTGACACGCGGGGCGCCGAGCAGTACTTC.

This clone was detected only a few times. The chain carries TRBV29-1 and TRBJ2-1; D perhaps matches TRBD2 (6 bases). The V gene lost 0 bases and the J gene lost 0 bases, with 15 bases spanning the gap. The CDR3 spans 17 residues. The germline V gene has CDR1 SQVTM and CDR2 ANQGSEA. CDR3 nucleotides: TGCAGCGTTGAAGACCCGGGGGTCGAGAGCTCCTACAATGAGCAGTTCTTC. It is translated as CSVEDPGVESSYNEQFF.

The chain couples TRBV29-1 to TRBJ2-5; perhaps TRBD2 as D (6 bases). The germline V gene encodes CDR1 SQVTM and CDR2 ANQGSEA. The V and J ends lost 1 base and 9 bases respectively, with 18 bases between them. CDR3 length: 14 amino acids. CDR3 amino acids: CSVEGTKVLGAQYF. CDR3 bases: TGCAGCGTTGAAGGGACTAAAGTTTTAGGGGCCCAGTACTTC.

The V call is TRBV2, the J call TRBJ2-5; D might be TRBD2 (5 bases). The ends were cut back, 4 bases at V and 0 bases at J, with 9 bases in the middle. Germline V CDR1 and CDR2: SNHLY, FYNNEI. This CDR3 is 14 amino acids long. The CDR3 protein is CASSVGGYQETQYF. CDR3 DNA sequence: TGTGCCAGCAGTGTAGGAGGTTACCAAGAGACCCAGTACTTC. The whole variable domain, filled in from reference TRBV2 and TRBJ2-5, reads EPEVTQTPSHQVTQMGQEVILRCVPISNHLYFYWYRQILGQKVEFLVSFYNNEISEKSEIFDDQFSVERPDGSNFTLKIRSTKLEDSAMYFCASSVGGYQETQYFGPGTRLLVL.

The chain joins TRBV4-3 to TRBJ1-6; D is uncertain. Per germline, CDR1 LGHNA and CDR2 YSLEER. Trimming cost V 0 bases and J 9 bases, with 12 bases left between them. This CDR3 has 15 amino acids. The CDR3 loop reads CASSQDRAVGSPLHF. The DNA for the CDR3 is TGCGCCAGCAGCCAAGATAGGGCAGTGGGTTCACCCCTCCACTTT.

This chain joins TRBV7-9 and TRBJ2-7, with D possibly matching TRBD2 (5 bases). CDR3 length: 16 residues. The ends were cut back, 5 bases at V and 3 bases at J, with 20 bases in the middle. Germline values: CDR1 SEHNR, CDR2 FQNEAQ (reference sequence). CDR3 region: CASSETRTGGVYEQYF. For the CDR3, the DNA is TGTGCCAGCAGCGAAACTCGGACTGGTGGAGTCTACGAGCAGTACTTC.

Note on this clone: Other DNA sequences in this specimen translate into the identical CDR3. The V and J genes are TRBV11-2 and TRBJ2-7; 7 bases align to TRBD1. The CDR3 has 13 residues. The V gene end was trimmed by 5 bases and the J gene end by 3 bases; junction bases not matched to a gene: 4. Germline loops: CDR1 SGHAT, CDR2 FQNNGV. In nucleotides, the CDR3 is TGTGCCAGCAGCCTCGGGACAGACTACGAGCAGTACTTC. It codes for CASSLGTDYEQYF.

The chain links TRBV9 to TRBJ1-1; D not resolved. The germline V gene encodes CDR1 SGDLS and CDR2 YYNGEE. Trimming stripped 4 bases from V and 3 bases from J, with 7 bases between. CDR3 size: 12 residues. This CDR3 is CASSTRDTEAFF. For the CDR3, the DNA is TGTGCCAGCAGCACCCGGGACACTGAAGCTTTCTTT.

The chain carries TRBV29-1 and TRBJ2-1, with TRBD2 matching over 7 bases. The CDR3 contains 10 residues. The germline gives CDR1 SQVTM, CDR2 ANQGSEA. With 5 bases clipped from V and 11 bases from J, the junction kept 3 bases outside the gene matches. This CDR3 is CSVSGEKQFF. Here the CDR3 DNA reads TGCAGCGTTAGCGGGGAGAAGCAGTTCTTC.